These 13 T cell receptor beta chains were all obtained from the same sample, sequenced in a study of beta chain features in type 1 diabetes. Sequencing targeted expressed TCRB transcripts, as all isolated RNA had been reverse transcribed. Assay: immunoSEQ multiplex PCR; the TCRdb copy retains only in-frame clones and omits some. This sample has about 900,000 clones, with 15% to 20% found just once. What was sequenced was naive CD4+ T cells from blood. The receptor source for this set is a woman younger than 35 in good health.

This clone was seen only a few times. The rearrangement uses TRBV5-4 and TRBJ2-2; 8 bases are shared with TRBD1. CDR3 size: 15 residues. CDR1 is SGHNT and CDR2 is YYREEE in the germline V gene (reference sequence). The V segment lost 4 bases and the J segment 5 bases; nucleotides outside the gene matches: 7. For the CDR3, the DNA is TGTGCCAGCAGCCCACGACAGGGGCCAACCGGGGAGCTGTTTTTT. Its protein product is CASSPRQGPTGELFF.

This clone was seen more than once but under ten times. This chain uses TRBV28 with TRBJ2-3; D is undetermined. The CDR3 length is 16 residues. CDR1 is MDHEN, CDR2 SYDVKM, per germline. Deletions cut 5 bases from V and 0 bases from J, with 15 bases between. The DNA for the CDR3 is TGTGCCAGCAGTGCTCTCCTAAAGCTTAGCACAGATACGCAGTATTTT. It codes for CASSALLKLSTDTQYF. Drawing the rest from reference TRBV28 and TRBJ2-3, the complete variable domain is DVKVTQSSRYLVKRTGEKVFLECVQDMDHENMFWYRQDPGLGLRLIYFSYDVKMKEKGDIPEGYSVSREKKERFSLILESASTNQTSMYLCASSALLKLSTDTQYFGPGTRLTVL.

V usage is TRBV4-1 and J usage is TRBJ1-5, with 8 nucleotides matching TRBD1. CDR3 length: 16 amino acids. V lost 0 bases and J lost 6; bases outside the gene matches: 7. Germline V gene lookup returns CDR1 MGHRA and CDR2 YSYEKL. CDR3 DNA sequence: TGCGCCAGCAGCCAAGATCAGTCAGGGGGCGGTCAGCCCCAGCATTTT. Translation: CASSQDQSGGGQPQHF.

This chain connects TRBV7-2 to TRBJ1-1, with D unclear. Trimming removed 2 bases from V and 2 bases from J, with 15 bases in between. The CDR3 extends over 16 amino acids. In germline, CDR1 is SGHTA, CDR2 FQGNSA. The CDR3 sequence: CASSLPYHKSNTEAFF. CDR3 DNA: TGTGCCAGCAGCTTACCTTATCACAAGTCTAACACTGAAGCTTTCTTT.

Concerning this clone: The sample has other DNA sequences that encode this CDR3 too. The genes are TRBV20-1 and TRBJ2-7; D unresolved. V was shortened by 6 bases and J by 3 bases, with 6 bases between the two germline ends. The CDR3 totals 10 residues. Per the germline V gene, CDR1 is DFQATT and CDR2 is SNEGSKA (reference sequence). CDR3 DNA: TGCAGTGCCCCCTACTACGAGCAGTACTTC. It codes for CSAPYYEQYF.

This clone came up a few times. The V and J genes are TRBV9 and TRBJ2-1; TRBD2 agrees at 14 bases. CDR3 length: 16 residues. V shed 3 bases, J shed 3 bases, and the junction held 2 bases outside the gene matches. Germline CDR1 is SGDLS and CDR2 is YYNGEE. The CDR3 protein is CASSAGTSGGYNEQFF. CDR3 in DNA: TGTGCCAGCAGCGCCGGGACTAGCGGGGGCTACAATGAGCAGTTCTTC.

This clone was detected a few times. The J gene is TRBJ2-7, the V gene TRBV2, with TRBD2 as a possible D gene (6 bases). Germline values: CDR1 SNHLY, CDR2 FYNNEI. Trimming removed 0 bases from V and 9 bases from J, with 15 bases in between. The CDR3 covers 14 residues. CDR3 coding DNA: TGTGCCAGCAGTGAAGCGCTTCAGGGAGGACGGCAGTACTTC. This translates into CASSEALQGGRQYF.

The V and J genes are TRBV28 and TRBJ1-2; D is undetermined. The CDR3 has 14 amino acids. Germline loops: CDR1 MDHEN, CDR2 SYDVKM. V lost 7 bases, J lost 4 bases, and 16 bases lay in between. CDR3 amino acids: CASTPDGLIYGYTF. As DNA, the CDR3 is TGTGCCAGCACCCCGGACGGGCTAATCTATGGCTACACCTTC.

This clone has only a few counts. The chain has TRBV5-1 and TRBJ2-2; TRBD2 agrees at 7 bases. V lost 7 bases and J lost 5; bases outside the gene matches: 11. CDR3 length: 15 amino acids. Germline CDR1 SGHRS, CDR2 YFSETQ. This CDR3 reads CASHGVTLATGELFF. In nucleotides, the CDR3 is TGCGCCAGCCACGGGGTGACACTAGCGACCGGGGAGCTGTTTTTT. Drawing the rest from reference TRBV5-1 and TRBJ2-2, the complete variable domain is KAGVTQTPRYLIKTRGQQVTLSCSPISGHRSVSWYQQTPGQGLQFLFEYFSETQRNKGNFPGRFSGRQFSNSRSEMNVSTLELGDSALYLCASHGVTLATGELFFGEGSRLTVL.

This clone was counted a few times. J is TRBJ1-2 and V is TRBV7-2; a weak D match, TRBD1 (5 bases). The CDR3 is made up of 13 amino acids. Germline loops: CDR1 SGHTA, CDR2 FQGNSA. Trimming pared 6 bases from V and 7 bases from J, leaving 15 bases between. The CDR3 loop reads CASRIRDGPGYTF. The CDR3, as DNA: TGTGCCAGCAGGATCCGGGACGGCCCTGGCTACACCTTC.

This clone was detected a few times. This chain connects TRBV29-1 to TRBJ1-1, with TRBD1 as a possible D gene (5 bases). Trimming removed 3 bases at V and 0 bases at J, with 8 bases between. The CDR3 has 13 amino acids. Looked up from germline, CDR1 is SQVTM and CDR2 is ANQGSEA. This chain's CDR3 is CSVDSGLNTEAFF. In DNA, the CDR3 is TGCAGCGTTGATTCGGGGCTGAACACTGAAGCTTTCTTT.

This clone was observed a few times. The rearrangement links TRBV20-1 to TRBJ2-5; D is perhaps TRBD2 (5 bases). The germline V gene has CDR1 DFQATT and CDR2 SNEGSKA (reference sequence). Trimming stripped 3 bases from V and 9 bases from J, with 8 bases between. The CDR3 length is 10 residues. This chain's CDR3 is CSARDSPQYF. The CDR3 DNA is TGCAGTGCTAGGGACTCTCCCCAGTACTTC.

In this sample, this clone turned up a few times. This chain joins TRBV5-4 and TRBJ2-3; 7 positions match TRBD1. Germline V gene sequence: CDR1 SGHNT, CDR2 YYREEE (reference sequence). The CDR3 sequence is 14 residues long. After removal of 1 base from V and 4 bases from J, the junction contained 3 bases not matched to a gene. CDR3 nucleotide sequence: TGTGCCAGCAGCTTGTTCCAGGGGGCAGATACGCAGTATTTT. Amino acids: CASSLFQGADTQYF.